The 32 T cell receptor beta chains in this list originate from one sample, sequenced in a study of T cell clonality in common variable immunodeficiency. Only in-frame clones appear in the TCRdb table, and some are missing; sequencing was by immunoSEQ multiplex PCR. This sample comprises tens of thousands of clones, none seen once only. The sample taken for sequencing was peripheral blood mononuclear cells. These receptors were taken from a person aged 18 to 75 in good health.

Concerning this clone itself: The CDR3 end is not reached by the read, which stops 3 residues before it; the germline J gene fills it in. The rearrangement links TRBV7-6 to TRBJ1-4; D is possibly TRBD1 (6 bases). This CDR3 is 13 amino acids long. Germline loops: CDR1 SGHVS, CDR2 FNYEAQ. CDR3 in amino acids: CASSSTGNSPLFF. The CDR3 DNA, read in part, is TGTGCCAGCAGCTCAACAGGGAATTCACCA.

This clone was counted between two and nine times. Read sequence stops 3 residues before the CDR3 end, and the germline J gene provides the missing end. The J gene is TRBJ2-5, the V gene TRBV10-2; D unclear. The V end lost 6 bases, the J end lost 4 bases, and 15 bases lay between the germline ends. This CDR3 spans 14 amino acids. Germline assignment: CDR1 WSHSY and CDR2 SAAADI. CDR3 residues: CASSPPGSGETQYF. CDR3 DNA, as far as it was read: TGCGCCAGCAGCCCCCCAGGTTCTGGAGAGACC.

This clone was counted ten times or more. The missing CDR3 end, 3 residues past where the read stops, is filled in from the germline J gene. This chain uses TRBV2 with TRBJ1-1; D is perhaps TRBD1 (6 bases). This CDR3 region has 13 residues. V lost 4 bases to trimming and J lost 0 bases, with 6 bases between them. Germline V gives CDR1 SNHLY, CDR2 FYNNEI. CDR3 DNA (partial): TGTGCCAGCAGTGGGGGGCTGAACACTGAA. This gives the protein CASSGGLNTE. Given in full, the CDR3 is CASSGGLNTEAFF.

This clone was recorded at least ten times. With the read ending 3 residues before the CDR3 end, the germline J gene is used to fill in that end. The rearrangement joins TRBV2 to TRBJ2-3; maybe TRBD2 (6 bases). Germline CDR1 reads SNHLY; CDR2 reads FYNNEI. The V end was cut by 2 bases, the J end by 1 base, with 10 bases between. The CDR3 runs to 15 residues. The CDR3 sequence is CASSERRGGTDTQYF. CDR3 bases read: TGTGCCAGCAGTGAAAGGCGGGGAGGCACAGATACG.

This clone was seen a handful of times. The read comes to an end 3 residues before the CDR3 does, leaving the germline J gene to fill in the end. This chain connects TRBV19 to TRBJ1-2, with D hard to call. Germline V gene sequence: CDR1 LNHDA, CDR2 SQIVND (reference sequence). The CDR3 extends over 15 amino acids. The sequenced part of the CDR3 DNA is TGTGCCAGCAGGCGAGCGGGAGAGAGCACAGATACC. Translating it yields CASRRAGESTDT. The whole CDR3 region reads CASRRAGESTDTYTF.

This clone was seen ten or more times. The read halts 3 residues ahead of the CDR3 end, with the missing end drawn from the germline J gene. The V call is TRBV5-1, the J call TRBJ2-5, with 12 bases lining up with TRBD2. Germline V CDR1 and CDR2: SGHRS, YFSETQ. The CDR3 runs 15 residues. V shed 4 bases and J 1 base; nucleotides not matched to a gene: 2. CDR3 protein: CASSPGLAGQETQYF. The part of the CDR3 DNA that was read is TGCGCCAGCAGCCCGGGACTAGCGGGCCAAGAGACC.

This clone appeared many times. The read ends 3 residues before the CDR3 terminus; that terminus is restored from the germline J gene. The gene calls are TRBV28 and TRBJ2-3; 15 positions match TRBD2. V trimming: 3 bases; J trimming: 0 bases; junction bases outside the gene matches: 4. Looked up from germline, CDR1 is MDHEN and CDR2 is SYDVKM. This CDR3 has 18 residues. The DNA read from the CDR3 is TGTGCCAGCAGTTTTGGACTAGCGGGAGGGACTAGCACAGATACG. Translating gives CASSFGLAGGTSTDT. The full CDR3 is CASSFGLAGGTSTDTQYF.

This clone was recorded many times. CDR3 DNA, as far as it was read: TGCGCCAGCAGGCGACTAGCGATCTACAATGAG. As protein: CASRRLAIYNE. The full CDR3 protein is CASRRLAIYNEQFF. V gene TRBV10-2 combines with J gene TRBJ2-1, with TRBD2 matching over 8 bases. The read comes to an end 3 residues before the CDR3 does, leaving the germline J gene to fill in the end. The CDR3 length is 14 residues. The germline V gene has CDR1 WSHSY and CDR2 SAAADI. V was clipped by 6 bases and J by 3 bases; unmatched bases: 4.

Remarks on this clone: The observed sequence ends 3 residues before the CDR3 terminus, with the missing tail filled in from the germline J gene. The gene calls are TRBV19 and TRBJ1-3; D possibly corresponds to TRBD1 (6 bases). Trimming took 7 bases from V and 4 from J, leaving 11 bases between them. This CDR3 contains 13 residues. Germline CDR1 reads LNHDA; CDR2 reads SQIVND (reference sequence). CDR3 DNA, as far as it was read: TGTGCCAGTATCAGGACAGCCGGAAACACC. Translated, it gives CASIRTAGNT. The full CDR3 protein is CASIRTAGNTIYF.

In this sample, this clone turned up many times. The CDR3 end is not reached by the read, which stops 3 residues before it; the germline J gene fills it in. The J gene is TRBJ2-3, the V gene TRBV2; possibly TRBD1 for D (5 bases). Germline V lookup: CDR1 SNHLY, CDR2 FYNNEI. Trimming left V 6 bases short and J 1 base short, with 17 bases between. This CDR3 has 16 amino acids. The CDR3 DNA, read in part, is TGTGCCAGCAGGATGGACACGTCCTTTGGCACAGATACG. Protein sequence: CASRMDTSFGTDT. In full, the CDR3 is CASRMDTSFGTDTQYF.

At least ten counts were recorded for this clone. From the germline J gene comes the end of the CDR3, since the read stops 3 residues before it. The chain couples TRBV28 to TRBJ1-1, with D hard to call. The germline gives CDR1 MDHEN, CDR2 SYDVKM. Trimming shortened V by 1 base and J by 4 bases, and 7 bases separated the two germline ends. The CDR3 spans 13 residues. CDR3 DNA, as far as it was read: TGTGCCAGCAGTTTATTAGGGTTCACTGAA. This translates into CASSLLGFTE. The CDR3, in full, reads CASSLLGFTEAFF.

This clone was seen more than once but under ten times. The CDR3 extends 3 residues past the end of the read, so its final part is completed from the germline J gene. J is TRBJ2-3 and V is TRBV6-1; TRBD1 agrees at 7 bases. The CDR3 has 16 amino acids. CDR1 and CDR2 (germline): MNHNS, SASEGT. The sequenced CDR3 bases are TGTGCCAGCAGTGTGGGGCAGGGGGTTAGCAATCAGCCG. This translates into CASSVGQGVSNQP. From start to end, the CDR3 is CASSVGQGVSNQPQYF.

This clone was counted many times. The read ends 3 residues shy of where the CDR3 ends; the end is completed using the germline J gene. The V and J genes are TRBV19 and TRBJ2-1; TRBD2 aligns across 14 bases. Germline assignment: CDR1 LNHDA and CDR2 SQIVND (reference sequence). V dropped 5 bases and J dropped 4; count of bases not matched to a gene: 10. This CDR3 is 18 amino acids long. CDR3 loop: CASSEHYGTSGGYNEQFF. The covered CDR3 bases are TGTGCCAGTAGTGAGCACTACGGGACTAGCGGGGGATACAATGAG.

Ten or more counts support this clone. CDR3 in amino acids: CASSRSATTGDTQYF. Partial CDR3 DNA: TGTGCCAGCAGCCGTAGTGCTACAACGGGAGATACG. The chain couples TRBV2 to TRBJ2-3, with D uncertain. The DNA ends 3 residues before the CDR3 does, and the rest of the CDR3 is filled in from the germline J gene. CDR1 and CDR2 from the germline V gene are SNHLY and FYNNEI. The CDR3 contains 15 residues. The V end lost 6 bases, the J end lost 5 bases, and 18 bases lay between the germline ends. Full variable domain (outside the CDR3, taken from reference TRBV2 and TRBJ2-3): EPEVTQTPSHQVTQMGQEVILRCVPISNHLYFYWYRQILGQKVEFLVSFYNNEISEKSEIFDDQFSVERPDGSNFTLKIRSTKLEDSAMYFCASSRSATTGDTQYFGPGTRLTVL.

This clone was detected a few times. The read gets to within 3 residues of the CDR3 end, and the germline J gene fills in the rest. This sequence joins TRBV7-9 and TRBJ1-2; D is possibly TRBD1 (5 bases). The CDR3 is 13 amino acids. CDR1 SEHNR and CDR2 FQNEAQ come from the germline V gene (reference sequence). The CDR3 is CASSLRGGDGYTF. The covered CDR3 bases are TGTGCCAGCAGCTTAAGGGGCGGGGACGGC.

In this sample, this clone turned up a few times. Read data end 3 residues before the CDR3 end; the end is taken from the germline J gene. This rearrangement joins TRBV2 to TRBJ1-5; possibly TRBD1 for D (6 bases). CDR3 length: 14 amino acids. The V and J ends lost 7 bases and 2 bases respectively, with 12 bases between them. Looked up from germline, CDR1 is SNHLY and CDR2 is FYNNEI. CDR3 DNA (partial): TGTGCCAGCAAGGGGACAATGGGCAATCAGCCC. It encodes CASKGTMGNQP. The whole CDR3 is CASKGTMGNQPQHF.

At least ten counts were recorded for this clone. From the germline J gene comes the end of the CDR3, since the read stops 3 residues before it. The J gene is TRBJ1-4, the V gene TRBV20-1; D is unresolved. The CDR3 length is 14 residues. V lost 4 bases, J lost 0 bases, and 9 bases lay in between. The germline V gene encodes CDR1 DFQATT and CDR2 SNEGSKA (reference sequence). Here the CDR3 reads CSATRSATNEKLFF. The CDR3 bases that were read are TGCAGTGCTACTAGATCAGCAACTAATGAAAAA.

This clone was observed many times. The read terminates 3 residues before the CDR3 end, so the remaining end is supplied by the germline J gene. This chain joins TRBV19 and TRBJ2-7; TRBD1 might be the D (5 bases). The CDR3 length is 14 residues. V was cut by 3 bases and J by 0 bases, with 9 bases left in between. Per the germline V gene, CDR1 is LNHDA and CDR2 is SQIVND (reference sequence). Here the CDR3 reads CASSITGLSYEQYF. Partial CDR3 DNA: TGTGCCAGTAGTATCACAGGCCTCTCCTACGAG.

A note on this clone: The observed sequence ends 3 residues before the CDR3 terminus, with the missing tail filled in from the germline J gene. J is TRBJ2-7 and V is TRBV30, with 7 bases lining up with TRBD2. Germline values: CDR1 GTSNPN, CDR2 SVGIG (reference sequence). The ends lost 7 bases at V and 2 bases at J; junction bases unmatched: 11. This CDR3 contains 14 residues. The CDR3 here is CALIVLGGAYEQYF. CDR3 DNA (partial): TGTGCCTTGATTGTATTGGGGGGGGCCTACGAG.

In the case of this clone: Sequencing ends 3 residues short of the CDR3 end; the germline J gene provides the rest. The chain combines TRBV19 with TRBJ1-1, with D tentatively TRBD1 (5 bases). Germline CDR1 LNHDA, CDR2 SQIVND (reference sequence). V lost 1 base, J lost 4 bases, and 10 bases lay in between. The CDR3 runs 14 residues. CDR3 region: CASSIGGGVTEAFF. Incomplete CDR3 DNA: TGTGCCAGTAGTATAGGGGGCGGAGTCACTGAA.

This clone has at least ten counts. The CDR3 extends 3 residues past the end of the read, so its final part is completed from the germline J gene. This chain links TRBV29-1 with TRBJ2-2; 11 positions agree with TRBD2. CDR1 is SQVTM, CDR2 ANQGSEA, per germline. The length of the CDR3 is 14 residues. With V trimmed by 4 bases and J by 6 bases, 4 bases remained unmatched. CDR3 DNA, as far as it was read: TGCAGCGTTGTACTAGCGGGAGCACCCGGGGAG. Its translation is CSVVLAGAPGE. In full, the CDR3 reads CSVVLAGAPGELFF.

This clone has a count of ten or more. The CDR3 extends 3 residues past the end of the read, so its final part is completed from the germline J gene. V is TRBV20-1 and J is TRBJ2-5; TRBD2 matches at 13 bases. Germline values: CDR1 DFQATT, CDR2 SNEGSKA (reference sequence). Losses at the gene ends were 3 bases for V and 6 bases for J; bases not matched to a gene: 13. This CDR3 spans 17 amino acids. The CDR3: CSASAMVGTSGTKTQYF. The covered CDR3 bases are TGCAGTGCTAGTGCCATGGTAGGGACTAGCGGGACCAAGACC.

This clone was observed many times. The DNA ends 3 residues before the CDR3 does, and the rest of the CDR3 is filled in from the germline J gene. The chain joins TRBV10-3 to TRBJ2-2; tentatively, D is TRBD2 (5 bases). This CDR3 region has 14 residues. In germline, CDR1 is ENHRY, CDR2 SYGVKD. Trimming pared 5 bases from V and 3 bases from J, leaving 10 bases between. CDR3 amino acids: CAISRAGDTGELFF. CDR3 bases read: TGTGCCATCAGTAGGGCCGGGGACACCGGGGAG.

Many counts were recorded for this clone. The CDR3 end falls 3 residues outside the read, so it is completed with the germline J gene. The rearrangement links TRBV5-1 to TRBJ2-1; 10 nucleotides line up with TRBD2. CDR1 is SGHRS, CDR2 YFSETQ, per germline. There are 18 residues in the CDR3. The V gene end was trimmed by 2 bases and the J gene end by 1 base; junction bases not matched to a gene: 9. The sequenced CDR3 bases are TGCGCCAGCAGCTTAGGACTAGCGGTCGCCGTTTCCTACAATGAG. Amino acids: CASSLGLAVAVSYNE. The full CDR3 protein is CASSLGLAVAVSYNEQFF. Based on the CDR3 plus reference TRBV5-1 and TRBJ2-1, the full variable domain is KAGVTQTPRYLIKTRGQQVTLSCSPISGHRSVSWYQQTPGQGLQFLFEYFSETQRNKGNFPGRFSGRQFSNSRSEMNVSTLELGDSALYLCASSLGLAVAVSYNEQFFGPGTRLTVL.

The table lists this clone with many counts. The read ends 3 residues before the CDR3 terminus; that terminus is restored from the germline J gene. This chain links TRBV5-6 with TRBJ1-1; D perhaps matches TRBD1 (6 bases). The length of the CDR3 is 14 residues. Looked up from germline, CDR1 is SGHDT and CDR2 is YYEEEE. The part of the CDR3 DNA that was read is TGTGCCAGCAGCTTTGCTCACACCGGGACAGAA. It is translated as CASSFAHTGTE. The entire CDR3 protein is CASSFAHTGTEAFF.

This clone was counted ten times or more. The read stops 3 residues short of the end of the CDR3; the missing end is completed from the germline J gene. The chain has TRBV10-3 and TRBJ1-2, with D unclear. Germline loops: CDR1 ENHRY, CDR2 SYGVKD. With 0 bases removed from V and 4 bases from J, the gap between germline ends came to 9 bases. The CDR3 contains 14 residues. This CDR3 is CAISESGSSYGYTF. Incomplete CDR3 DNA: TGTGCCATCAGTGAGTCGGGCAGCAGCTATGGC.

This clone was seen ten or more times. The observed sequence ends 3 residues before the CDR3 terminus, with the missing tail filled in from the germline J gene. The chain carries TRBV5-1 and TRBJ2-7, with D possibly being TRBD1 (6 bases). Germline-derived CDR1 and CDR2 are SGHRS and YFSETQ. Trimming took off 2 bases at V and 2 bases at J, with 17 bases between the two ends. The CDR3 is made up of 16 amino acids. CDR3 amino acids: CASSFTTGSAPYEQYF. The covered CDR3 bases are TGCGCCAGCAGCTTTACTACAGGGTCCGCTCCCTACGAG.

This clone was observed a handful of times. Sequencing ends 3 residues short of the CDR3 end; the germline J gene provides the rest. V and J are TRBV13 and TRBJ1-6; TRBD1 matches at 7 bases. Germline CDR1 is PRHDT and CDR2 is FYEKMQ (reference sequence). After removal of 3 bases from V and 6 bases from J, the junction contained 5 bases not matched to a gene. The CDR3 spans 15 residues. The CDR3 sequence is CASSFQGVFNSPLHF. The CDR3 bases that were read are TGTGCCAGCAGCTTCCAGGGGGTTTTTAATTCACCC. Using reference TRBV13 and TRBJ1-6 for the parts outside the CDR3, the full variable domain is AAGVIQSPRHLIKEKRETATLKCYPIPRHDTVYWYQQGPGQDPQFLISFYEKMQSDKGSIPDRFSAQQFSDYHSELNMSSLELGDSALYFCASSFQGVFNSPLHFGNGTRLTVT.

The table lists this clone with many counts. Sequencing ends 3 residues short of the CDR3 end; the germline J gene provides the rest. The chain employs TRBV10-3 and TRBJ2-1; TRBD1 is a possible D gene (6 bases). The CDR3 length is 14 residues. The V and J ends lost 7 bases and 5 bases respectively, with 15 bases between them. From germline, CDR1 is ENHRY and CDR2 SYGVKD. CDR3 DNA (partial): TGTGCCATCAAAGCTGACAGGAGTAACAATGAG. It codes for CAIKADRSNNE. The CDR3 as a whole reads CAIKADRSNNEQFF.

This clone was observed at least ten times. Read sequence stops 3 residues before the CDR3 end, and the germline J gene provides the missing end. The V call is TRBV5-6, the J call TRBJ2-5; D is undetermined. The V end was cut by 4 bases, the J end by 6 bases, with 16 bases between. The V gene's germline CDR1 is SGHDT and CDR2 YYEEEE. The CDR3 loop spans 14 amino acids. The part of the CDR3 DNA that was read is TGTGCCAGCAGCCAGAACAAGGGTTGGAAGACC. Its translation is CASSQNKGWKT. The whole CDR3 region reads CASSQNKGWKTQYF.

For this clone: The read stops 3 residues short of the end of the CDR3; the missing end is completed from the germline J gene. The V gene is TRBV13, the J gene TRBJ2-7; TRBD2 aligns across 7 bases. The CDR3 has 14 residues. Per the germline V gene, CDR1 is PRHDT and CDR2 is FYEKMQ (reference sequence). V lost 4 bases, J lost 1 base, and 4 bases stayed unmatched. CDR3 bases read: TGTGCCAGCAGCTCCGGGACTACGTCCTACGAG. Translation: CASSSGTTSYE. The full CDR3 protein reads CASSSGTTSYEQYF.

This clone came up many times. The read falls 3 residues short of the CDR3 end, and the missing part is taken from the germline J gene. The gene calls are TRBV11-2 and TRBJ2-1; D might be TRBD2 (5 bases). Germline V gives CDR1 SGHAT, CDR2 FQNNGV. Trimming pared 1 base from V and 0 bases from J, leaving 7 bases between. This CDR3 is 15 amino acids long. CDR3 DNA (partial): TGTGCCAGCAGCTTAGGACGGGGCTCCTACAATGAG. Protein product: CASSLGRGSYNE. The full CDR3 protein is CASSLGRGSYNEQFF.